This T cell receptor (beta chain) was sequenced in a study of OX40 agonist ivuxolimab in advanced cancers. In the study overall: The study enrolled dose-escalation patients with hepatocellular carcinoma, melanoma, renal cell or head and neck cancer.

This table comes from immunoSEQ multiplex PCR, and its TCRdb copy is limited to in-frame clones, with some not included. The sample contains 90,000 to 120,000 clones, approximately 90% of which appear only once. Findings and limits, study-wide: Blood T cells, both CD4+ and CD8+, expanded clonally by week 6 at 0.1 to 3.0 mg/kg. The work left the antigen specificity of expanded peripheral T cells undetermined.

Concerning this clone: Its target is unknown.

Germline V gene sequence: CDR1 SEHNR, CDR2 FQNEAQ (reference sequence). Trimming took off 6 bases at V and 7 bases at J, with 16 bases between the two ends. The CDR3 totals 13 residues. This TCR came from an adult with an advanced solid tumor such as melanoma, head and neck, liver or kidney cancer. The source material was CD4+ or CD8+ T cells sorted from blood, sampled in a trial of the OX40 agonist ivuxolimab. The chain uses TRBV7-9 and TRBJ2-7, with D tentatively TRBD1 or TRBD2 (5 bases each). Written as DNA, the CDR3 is TGTGCCAGCAGTAACCGGGACGCTCGGGAGCAGTACTTC. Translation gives CASSNRDAREQYF.